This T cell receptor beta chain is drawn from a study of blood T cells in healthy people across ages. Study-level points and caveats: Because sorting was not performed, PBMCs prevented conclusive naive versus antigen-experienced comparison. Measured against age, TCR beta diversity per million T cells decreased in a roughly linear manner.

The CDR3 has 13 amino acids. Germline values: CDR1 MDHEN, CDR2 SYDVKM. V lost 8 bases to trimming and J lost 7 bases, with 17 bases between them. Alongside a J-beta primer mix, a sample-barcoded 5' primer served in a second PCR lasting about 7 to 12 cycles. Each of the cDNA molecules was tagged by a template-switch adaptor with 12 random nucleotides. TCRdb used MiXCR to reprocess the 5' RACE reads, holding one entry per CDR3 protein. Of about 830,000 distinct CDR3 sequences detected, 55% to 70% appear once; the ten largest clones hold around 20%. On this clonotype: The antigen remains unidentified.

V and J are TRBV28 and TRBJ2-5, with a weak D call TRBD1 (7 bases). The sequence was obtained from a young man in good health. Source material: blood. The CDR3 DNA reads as TGTGCCAGCGGAGGGCAGGGGGTGGGGACCCAGTACTTC. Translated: CASGGQGVGTQYF.